This TCR beta chain originates from a study of graft-versus-host responses after intestinal transplantation. V was clipped by 2 bases and J by 3 bases; unmatched bases: 9. Germline lookup yields CDR1 SNHLY and CDR2 FYNNEI. The CDR3 loop spans 16 amino acids. The protocol was immunoSEQ multiplex PCR, while the TCRdb copy is restricted to in-frame clones and leaves out a portion. Of tens of thousands of clones in the sample, roughly 93% were seen once. J is TRBJ1-1 and V is TRBV2, with TRBD1 matching 7 bases. The starting material was PBMCs, obtained just over 65 days after intestinal transplant. The TCR was taken from a human patient who received an intestinal transplant, so some T cells may come from the graft donor. The CDR3 loop reads CASSETRQGLDTEAFF. Written as DNA, the CDR3 is TGTGCCAGCAGTGAAACGCGACAGGGACTCGACACTGAAGCTTTCTTT.